This T cell receptor beta chain was sequenced during a study of cytomegalovirus exposure and HLA in healthy donors. Turning to the study itself: Findings of an earlier analysis included about 120 million unique TCR beta sequences from about 180 million T cells.

The V segment lost 3 bases and the J segment 3 bases; nucleotides outside the gene matches: 7. The CDR3 consists of 15 residues. Germline V gene lookup returns CDR1 SQVTM and CDR2 ANQGSEA. Study-wide results and caveats: The investigators catalogued 150 to 200 TCR beta chains as cytomegalovirus-associated. Among the most significant clusters, several appeared linked to common viral pathogens in a later analysis.

Turning to this clone: The antigen is undetermined.

PCR involved 60 Vbeta and 13 Jbeta primers. Under the authors' procedure: An analysis performed later counted about 80 million unique TCR beta chains (approximately 11 million of them shared). Method: immunoSEQ multiplex PCR; TCRdb's copy keeps in-frame clones and lacks some. The V and J calls and clone size were taken over from that table, and D and trimming were inferred from the DNA. The sample includes about 120,000 clones, approximately 84% of them seen just once. The chain is built from TRBV29-1 and TRBJ2-1; 8 bases align to TRBD1. The sequenced material came from PBMCs. The receptor was derived from a man aged 50 or older in good health and CMV-seronegative. The CDR3 here is CSVDLGTGYYNEQFF. The DNA of the CDR3 is TGCAGCGTTGATCTTGGGACAGGATACTACAATGAGCAGTTCTTC.